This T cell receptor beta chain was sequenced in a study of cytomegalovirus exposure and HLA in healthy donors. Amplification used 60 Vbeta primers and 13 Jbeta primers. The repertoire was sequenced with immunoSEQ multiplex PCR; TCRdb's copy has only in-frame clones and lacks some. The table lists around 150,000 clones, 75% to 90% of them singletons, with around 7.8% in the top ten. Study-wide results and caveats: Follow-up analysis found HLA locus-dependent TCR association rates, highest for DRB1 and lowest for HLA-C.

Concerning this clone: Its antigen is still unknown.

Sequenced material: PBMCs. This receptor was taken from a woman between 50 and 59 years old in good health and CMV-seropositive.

The CDR3 sequence: CASSVGGYNEQFF. CDR3 DNA: TGTGCCAGCAGTGTGGGGGGGTACAATGAGCAGTTCTTC. The J gene is TRBJ2-1, the V gene TRBV2, with 7 bases that match TRBD2. The V gene's germline CDR1 is SNHLY and CDR2 FYNNEI. The CDR3 covers 13 residues. V trimming: 4 bases; J trimming: 4 bases; junction bases outside the gene matches: 1.